The TCR beta chain under discussion was sequenced for a study of T-cell reconstitution after alpha-beta-depleted transplantation in children. Findings of the study overall: Surviving recipient T cells and thymic progenitors accounted for the high day-60 TCRbeta diversity observed in some patients. Most T-cell counts and diversity one year after the transplant came from T cells that were newly produced. Several hundred expanded graft clones reportedly gave rise to the alpha-beta T cells present about two months after transplant.

This clonotype was counted a few times. Its antigen is as yet unknown. Unique molecular identifiers were incorporated into the prepared TCRbeta library. TCRdb processed the PCR reads anew with MiXCR; each CDR3 protein has one entry. In the table there are around 230,000 distinct CDR3 sequences, more than 15% of which are singletons. V was shortened by 0 bases and J by 5 bases, with 13 bases between the two germline ends. This CDR3 is 15 amino acids long. The germline gives CDR1 DFQATT, CDR2 SNEGSKA (reference sequence). Source: PBMCs, mostly from graft donor cells, taken 360 days after TCRalphabeta/CD19-depleted stem cell transplant. The chain carries TRBV20-1 and TRBJ1-4; no reliable D call. The sequence was obtained from a male patient between 2 and 9 years old who had a stem cell transplant for acute lymphoblastic leukemia, so the T cells may come from the graft donor. The CDR3 DNA reads as TGCAGTGCTAGAGAACCCCGGAGGAGAAATGAAAAACTGTTTTTT. The encoded protein is CSAREPRRRNEKLFF.